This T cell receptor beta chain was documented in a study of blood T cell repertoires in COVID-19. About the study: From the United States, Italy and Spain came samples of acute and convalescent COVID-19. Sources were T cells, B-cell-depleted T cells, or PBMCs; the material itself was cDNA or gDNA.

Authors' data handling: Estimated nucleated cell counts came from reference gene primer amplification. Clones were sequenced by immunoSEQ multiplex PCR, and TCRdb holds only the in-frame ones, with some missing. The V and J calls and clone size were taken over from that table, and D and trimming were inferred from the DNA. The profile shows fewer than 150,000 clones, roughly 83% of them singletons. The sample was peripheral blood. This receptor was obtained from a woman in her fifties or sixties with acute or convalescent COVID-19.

CDR3 sequence (DNA): TGTGCCAGCAGTTTATCGAGGGCTAATTCACCCCTCCACTTT. Translated: CASSLSRANSPLHF. The V call is TRBV27, the J call TRBJ1-6; D ambiguous. The CDR3 has 14 amino acids. Germline V lookup: CDR1 MNHEY, CDR2 SMNVEV (reference sequence). Trimming removed 0 bases at V and 6 bases at J, with 6 bases between.